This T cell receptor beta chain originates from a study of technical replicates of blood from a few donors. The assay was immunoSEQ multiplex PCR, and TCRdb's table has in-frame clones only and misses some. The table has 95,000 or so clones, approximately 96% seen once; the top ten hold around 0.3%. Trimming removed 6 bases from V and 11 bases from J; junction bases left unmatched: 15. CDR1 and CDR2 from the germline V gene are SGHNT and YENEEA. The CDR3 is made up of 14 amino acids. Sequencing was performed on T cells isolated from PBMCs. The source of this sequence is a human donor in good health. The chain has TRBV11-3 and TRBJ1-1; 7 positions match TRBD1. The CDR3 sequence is CASSHSPSDRAAFF. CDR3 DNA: TGTGCCAGCAGTCATTCACCTTCAGACAGGGCTGCTTTCTTT.